The 9 T cell receptor beta chains presented below share a single source sample, sequenced in a study of blood T cell repertoires in COVID-19 (dated by TCRdb to 2020 to 2022). Library generation was performed with the immunoSEQ multiplex PCR assay. TCRdb carries this immuneACCESS record with in-frame sequences only. Its versions omit some clonotypes, under half of them owing to an unresolved V gene in the studies checked, with the rest unexplained. This sample lists 85,000 to 100,000 clones; about 86% were detected once. The ten largest make up over 10% of the sample. The sample consisted of peripheral blood. Source of these receptors: a woman aged 60-75 years in a cohort sampled during active or convalescent COVID-19.

J is TRBJ2-5 and V is TRBV28; D is uncertain. V was pared by 7 bases and J by 2 bases, with 11 bases between. The germline CDR1 and CDR2 sequences are MDHEN and SYDVKM. The CDR3 has 13 residues. CDR3 protein: CASTHSFQETQYF. Written as DNA, the CDR3 is TGTGCCAGCACTCACTCGTTTCAAGAGACCCAGTACTTC. Using reference TRBV28 and TRBJ2-5 for the parts outside the CDR3, the full variable domain is DVKVTQSSRYLVKRTGEKVFLECVQDMDHENMFWYRQDPGLGLRLIYFSYDVKMKEKGDIPEGYSVSREKKERFSLILESASTNQTSMYLCASTHSFQETQYFGPGTRLLVL.

The chain recombines TRBV10-2 with TRBJ1-2; 8 bases line up with TRBD1. Looked up from germline, CDR1 is WSHSY and CDR2 is SAAADI. The V segment lost 2 bases and the J segment 5 bases; nucleotides outside the gene matches: 1. This CDR3 contains 13 residues. The CDR3 sequence: CASSERTGYGYTF. CDR3 sequence (DNA): TGCGCCAGCAGTGAGAGGACAGGGTATGGCTACACCTTC.

This clone has ten or more counts. V and J are TRBV3-1 (or the pseudogene TRBV3-2) and TRBJ2-3; D may be TRBD2 (6 bases). CDR1 is LGHDT, CDR2 YNNKEL, per germline (reference sequence). There are 14 residues in the CDR3. Trimming pared 4 bases from V and 2 bases from J, leaving 10 bases between. CDR3 region: CASSLSGTTDTQYF. The CDR3 DNA is TGTGCCAGCAGCCTTAGCGGAACCACAGATACGCAGTATTTT.

The rearrangement uses TRBV5-8 and TRBJ1-1; tentatively, D is TRBD1 (5 bases). Between the trimmed V and J ends, which lost 4 bases and 2 bases, there was a span of 15 bases. The germline V gene encodes CDR1 SGHTS and CDR2 YDEGEE. The CDR3 totals 15 residues. CDR3 sequence (DNA): TGTGCCAGCAGCCTCAGGGACTCCTATAACACTGAAGCTTTCTTT. Protein: CASSLRDSYNTEAFF.

V is TRBV6-5 and J is TRBJ2-7; the D gene is possibly TRBD1 (6 bases). Trimming took 6 bases from V and 6 from J, leaving 15 bases between them. Germline CDR1 MNHEY, CDR2 SVGAGI. This CDR3 region has 13 residues. CDR3 nucleotides: TGTGCCAGCAGATCCCTCACAGGGTCCGAGCAGTACTTC. Protein: CASRSLTGSEQYF.

The CDR3, as DNA: TGTGCCAGCAGTTTAGACAGCGGGACGGGCTCCTACAATGAGCAGTTCTTC. It translates to CASSLDSGTGSYNEQFF. The rearrangement joins TRBV27 to TRBJ2-1, with TRBD2 matching over 7 bases. This CDR3 is built from 17 residues. The germline gives CDR1 MNHEY, CDR2 SMNVEV (reference sequence). Germline trimming cut 2 bases from V and 0 bases from J; bases unmatched to any gene: 7.

J is TRBJ1-4 and V is TRBV7-5; the DNA was not compared with TRBD1, the D call given in the table. TRBV7-5 is shown as a pseudogene. CDR3 size: 16 residues. In DNA, the CDR3 is TGTGCCAGAAGCTCTCGGGACAGAGCAACTAATGAAAAACTGTTTTTT. Its translation is CARSSRDRATNEKLFF.

CDR3 loop: CASSQDTGQYGYTF. CDR3 coding DNA: TGTGCCAGCAGCCAGGATACAGGGCAGTATGGCTACACCTTC. The chain links TRBV7-9 to TRBJ1-2; a possible D gene is TRBD1 (6 bases). CDR1 is SEHNR and CDR2 is FQNEAQ in the germline V gene (reference sequence). V was trimmed by 5 bases and J by 5 bases, leaving 15 bases between them. The CDR3 is 14 amino acids.

This chain connects TRBV5-1 to TRBJ1-3; no clear D gene. The germline CDR1 and CDR2 sequences are SGHRS and YFSETQ. V gave up 1 base and J gave up 0 bases, with 17 bases separating them. This CDR3 spans 18 amino acids. The CDR3 region has the DNA TGCGCCAGCAGCTTGACAGAGGGTAGCCTTAACTCTGGAAACACCATATATTTT. It is translated as CASSLTEGSLNSGNTIYF. The entire variable domain, with the rest obtained from reference TRBV5-1 and TRBJ1-3, is as follows: KAGVTQTPRYLIKTRGQQVTLSCSPISGHRSVSWYQQTPGQGLQFLFEYFSETQRNKGNFPGRFSGRQFSNSRSEMNVSTLELGDSALYLCASSLTEGSLNSGNTIYFGEGSWLTVV.